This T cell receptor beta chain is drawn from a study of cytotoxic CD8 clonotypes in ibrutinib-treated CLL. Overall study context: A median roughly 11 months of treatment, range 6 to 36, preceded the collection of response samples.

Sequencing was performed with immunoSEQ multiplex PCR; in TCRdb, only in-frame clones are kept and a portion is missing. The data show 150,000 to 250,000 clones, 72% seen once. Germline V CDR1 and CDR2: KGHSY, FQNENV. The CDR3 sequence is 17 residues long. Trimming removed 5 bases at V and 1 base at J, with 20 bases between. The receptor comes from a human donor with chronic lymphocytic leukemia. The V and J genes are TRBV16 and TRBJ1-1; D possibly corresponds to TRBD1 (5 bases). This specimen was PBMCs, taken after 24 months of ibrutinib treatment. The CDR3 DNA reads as TGTGCCAGCAGCAGCATCGCGGGGCGTCGTACGAACACTGAAGCTTTCTTT. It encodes CASSSIAGRRTNTEAFF.